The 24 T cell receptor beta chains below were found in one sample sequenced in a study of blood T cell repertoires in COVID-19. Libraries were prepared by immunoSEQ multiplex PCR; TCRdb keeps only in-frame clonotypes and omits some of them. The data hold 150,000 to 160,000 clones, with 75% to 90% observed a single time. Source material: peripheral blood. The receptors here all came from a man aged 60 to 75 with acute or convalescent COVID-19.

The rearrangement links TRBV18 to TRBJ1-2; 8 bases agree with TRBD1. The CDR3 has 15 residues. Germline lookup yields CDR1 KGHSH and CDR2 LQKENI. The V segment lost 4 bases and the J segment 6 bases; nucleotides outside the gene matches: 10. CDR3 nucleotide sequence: TGTGCCAGCTCACGGGACCTGGACAGGGCACATGGCTACACCTTC. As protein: CASSRDLDRAHGYTF. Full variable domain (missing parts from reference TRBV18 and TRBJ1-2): NAGVMQNPRHLVRRRGQEARLRCSPMKGHSHVYWYRQLPEEGLKFMVYLQKENIIDESGMPKERFSAEFPKEGPSILRIQQVVRGDSAAYFCASSRDLDRAHGYTFGSGTRLTVV.

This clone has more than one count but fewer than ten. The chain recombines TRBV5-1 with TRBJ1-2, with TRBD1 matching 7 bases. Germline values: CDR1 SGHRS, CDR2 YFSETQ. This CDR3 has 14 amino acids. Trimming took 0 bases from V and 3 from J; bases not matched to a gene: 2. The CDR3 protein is CASSLVGGDYGYTF. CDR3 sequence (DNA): TGCGCCAGCAGCTTGGTAGGGGGCGACTATGGCTACACCTTC.

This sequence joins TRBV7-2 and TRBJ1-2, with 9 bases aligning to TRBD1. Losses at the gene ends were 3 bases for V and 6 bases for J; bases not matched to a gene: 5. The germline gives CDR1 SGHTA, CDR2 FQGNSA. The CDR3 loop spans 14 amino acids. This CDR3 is CASSLLTGGDGYTF. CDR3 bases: TGTGCCAGCAGCTTGCTGACAGGGGGAGATGGCTACACCTTC.

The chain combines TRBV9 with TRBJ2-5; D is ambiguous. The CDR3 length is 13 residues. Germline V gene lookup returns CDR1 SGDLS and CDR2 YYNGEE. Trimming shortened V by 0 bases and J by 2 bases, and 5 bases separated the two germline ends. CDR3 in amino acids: CASSVGLQETQYF. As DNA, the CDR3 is TGTGCCAGCAGCGTAGGACTGCAAGAGACCCAGTACTTC.

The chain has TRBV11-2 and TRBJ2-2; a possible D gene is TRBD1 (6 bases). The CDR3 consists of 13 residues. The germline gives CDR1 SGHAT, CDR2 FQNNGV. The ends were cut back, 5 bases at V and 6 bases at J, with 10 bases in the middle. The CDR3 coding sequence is TGTGCCAGCAGCCCAGCAGGGGCCGGGGAGCTGTTTTTT. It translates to CASSPAGAGELFF.

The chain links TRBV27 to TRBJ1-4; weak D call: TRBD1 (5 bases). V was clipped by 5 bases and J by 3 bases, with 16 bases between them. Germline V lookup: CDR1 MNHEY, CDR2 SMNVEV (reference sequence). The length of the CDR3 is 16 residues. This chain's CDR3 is CASSRAGRAANEKLFF. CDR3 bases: TGTGCCAGCAGTCGAGCGGGGCGAGCCGCTAATGAAAAACTGTTTTTT.

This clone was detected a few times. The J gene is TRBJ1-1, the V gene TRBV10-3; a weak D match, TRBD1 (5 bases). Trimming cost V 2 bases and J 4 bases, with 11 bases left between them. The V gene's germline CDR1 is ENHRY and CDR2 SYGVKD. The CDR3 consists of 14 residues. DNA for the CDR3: TGTGCCATCAGTGAGGGCAGGGTGGGCACTGAAGCTTTCTTT. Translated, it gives CAISEGRVGTEAFF.

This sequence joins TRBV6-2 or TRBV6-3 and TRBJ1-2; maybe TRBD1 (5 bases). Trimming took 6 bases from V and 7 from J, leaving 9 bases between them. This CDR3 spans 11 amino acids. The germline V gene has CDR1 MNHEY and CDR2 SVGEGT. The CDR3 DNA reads TGTGCCAGCAGCACAGGTTCTGGCTACACCTTC. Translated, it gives CASSTGSGYTF.

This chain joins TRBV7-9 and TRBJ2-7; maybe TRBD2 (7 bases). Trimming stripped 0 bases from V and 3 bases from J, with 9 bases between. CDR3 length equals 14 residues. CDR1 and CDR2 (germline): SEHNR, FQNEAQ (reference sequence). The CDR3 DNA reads TGTGCCAGCAGCTTAGCCGGGGGGCTCTACGAGCAGTACTTC. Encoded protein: CASSLAGGLYEQYF.

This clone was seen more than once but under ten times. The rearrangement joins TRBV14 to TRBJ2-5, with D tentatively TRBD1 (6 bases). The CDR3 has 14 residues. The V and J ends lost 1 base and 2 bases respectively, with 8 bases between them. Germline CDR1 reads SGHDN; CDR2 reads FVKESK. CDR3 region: CASSQVRGQETQYF. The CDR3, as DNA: TGTGCCAGCAGCCAAGTAAGGGGGCAAGAGACCCAGTACTTC.

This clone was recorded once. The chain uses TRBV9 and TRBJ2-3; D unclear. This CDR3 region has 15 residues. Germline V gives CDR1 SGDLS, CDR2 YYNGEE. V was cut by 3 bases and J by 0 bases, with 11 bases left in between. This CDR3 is CASSGLGVSTDTQYF. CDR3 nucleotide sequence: TGTGCCAGCAGCGGACTCGGAGTTAGCACAGATACGCAGTATTTT. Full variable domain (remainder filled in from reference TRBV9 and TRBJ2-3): DSGVTQTPKHLITATGQRVTLRCSPRSGDLSVYWYQQSLDQGLQFLIQYYNGEERAKGNILERFSAQQFPDLHSELNLSSLELGDSALYFCASSGLGVSTDTQYFGPGTRLTVL.

The CDR3: CASSYGGTGQDTQYF. For the CDR3, the DNA is TGTGCCAGCAGTTACGGGGGGACAGGCCAAGATACGCAGTATTTT. The chain combines TRBV6-5 with TRBJ2-3, with TRBD1 matching over 8 bases. V lost 2 bases to trimming and J lost 5 bases; unmatched junction nucleotides: 6. Germline CDR1 MNHEY, CDR2 SVGAGI. The CDR3 contains 15 residues.

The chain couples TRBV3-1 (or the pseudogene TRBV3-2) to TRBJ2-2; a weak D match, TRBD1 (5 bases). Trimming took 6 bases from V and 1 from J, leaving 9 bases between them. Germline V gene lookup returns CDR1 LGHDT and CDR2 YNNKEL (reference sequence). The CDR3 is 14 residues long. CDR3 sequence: CASRDDRNTGELFF. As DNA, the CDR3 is TGTGCCAGCAGGGACGACAGGAACACCGGGGAGCTGTTTTTT.

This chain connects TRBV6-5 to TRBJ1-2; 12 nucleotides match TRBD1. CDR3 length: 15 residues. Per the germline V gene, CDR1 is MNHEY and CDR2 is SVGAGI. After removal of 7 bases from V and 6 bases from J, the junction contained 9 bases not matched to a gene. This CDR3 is CASTRMGQGANGYTF. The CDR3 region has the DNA TGTGCCAGCACCCGGATGGGACAGGGGGCAAATGGCTACACCTTC.

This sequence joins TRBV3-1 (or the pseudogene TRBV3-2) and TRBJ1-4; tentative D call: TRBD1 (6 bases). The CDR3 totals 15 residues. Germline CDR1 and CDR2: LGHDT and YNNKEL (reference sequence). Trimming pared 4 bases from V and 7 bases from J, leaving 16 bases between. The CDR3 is CASSPRDIGGEKLFF. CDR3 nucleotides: TGTGCCAGCAGCCCCCGGGACATCGGAGGTGAAAAACTGTTTTTT.

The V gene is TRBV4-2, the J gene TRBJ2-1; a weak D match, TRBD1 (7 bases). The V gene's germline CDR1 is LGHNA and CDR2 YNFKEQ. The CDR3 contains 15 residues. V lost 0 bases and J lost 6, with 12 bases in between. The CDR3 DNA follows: TGTGCCAGCAGCCAAGATCAGGGGGGTTTCAATGAGCAGTTCTTC. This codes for CASSQDQGGFNEQFF.

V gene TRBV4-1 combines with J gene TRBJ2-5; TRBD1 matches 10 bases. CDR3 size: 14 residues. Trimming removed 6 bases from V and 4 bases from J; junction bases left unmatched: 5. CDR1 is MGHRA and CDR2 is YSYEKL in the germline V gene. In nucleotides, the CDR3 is TGCGCCAGCAGGCCGGGACAGGGGCGAGAGACCCAGTACTTC. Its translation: CASRPGQGRETQYF.

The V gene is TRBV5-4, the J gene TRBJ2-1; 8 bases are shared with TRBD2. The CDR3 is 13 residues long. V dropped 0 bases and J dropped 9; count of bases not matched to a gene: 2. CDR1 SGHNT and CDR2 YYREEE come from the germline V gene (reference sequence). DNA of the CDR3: TGTGCCAGCAGCTTGGGGACTAGCAGTGAGCAGTTCTTC. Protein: CASSLGTSSEQFF.

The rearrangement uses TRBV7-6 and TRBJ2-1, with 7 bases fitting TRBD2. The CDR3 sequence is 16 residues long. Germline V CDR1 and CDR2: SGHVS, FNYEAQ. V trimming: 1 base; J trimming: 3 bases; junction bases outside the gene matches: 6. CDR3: CASSLGASGIYNEQFF. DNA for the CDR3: TGTGCCAGCAGCTTAGGGGCCAGCGGGATCTACAATGAGCAGTTCTTC.

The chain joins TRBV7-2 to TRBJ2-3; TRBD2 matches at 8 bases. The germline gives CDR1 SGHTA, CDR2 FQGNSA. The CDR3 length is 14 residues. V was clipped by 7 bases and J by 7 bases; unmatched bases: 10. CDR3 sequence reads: CASTLSGATNTQYF. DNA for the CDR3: TGTGCCAGCACCCTTAGCGGGGCAACTAATACGCAGTATTTT. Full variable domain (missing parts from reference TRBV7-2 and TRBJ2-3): GAGVSQSPSNKVTEKGKDVELRCDPISGHTALYWYRQSLGQGLEFLIYFQGNSAPDKSGLPSDRFSAERTGGSVSTLTIQRTQQEDSAVYLCASTLSGATNTQYFGPGTRLTVL.

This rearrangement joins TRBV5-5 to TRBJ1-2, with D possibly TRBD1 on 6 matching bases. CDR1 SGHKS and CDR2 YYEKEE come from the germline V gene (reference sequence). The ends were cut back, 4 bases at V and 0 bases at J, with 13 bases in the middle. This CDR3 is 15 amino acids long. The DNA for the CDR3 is TGTGCCAGCAGCCCCGGGACAAGCACTAACTATGGCTACACCTTC. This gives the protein CASSPGTSTNYGYTF.

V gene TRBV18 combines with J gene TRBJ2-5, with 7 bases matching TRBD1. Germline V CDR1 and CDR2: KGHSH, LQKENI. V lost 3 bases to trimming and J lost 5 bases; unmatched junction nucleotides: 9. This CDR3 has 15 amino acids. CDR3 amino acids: CASSPETGMRETQYF. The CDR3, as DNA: TGTGCCAGCTCACCCGAGACAGGGATGAGGGAGACCCAGTACTTC.

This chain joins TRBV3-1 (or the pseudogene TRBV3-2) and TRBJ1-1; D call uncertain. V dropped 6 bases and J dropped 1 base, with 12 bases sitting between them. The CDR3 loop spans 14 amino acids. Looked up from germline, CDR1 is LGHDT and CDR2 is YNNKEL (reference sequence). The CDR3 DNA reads TGTGCCAGCAGACAAACGGGTCAGAACACTGAAGCTTTCTTT. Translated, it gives CASRQTGQNTEAFF.

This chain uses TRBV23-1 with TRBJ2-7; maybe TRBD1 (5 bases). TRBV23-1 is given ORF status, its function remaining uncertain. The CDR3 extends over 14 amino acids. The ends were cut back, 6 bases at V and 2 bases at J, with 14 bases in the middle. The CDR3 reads CASSSFRQTYEQYF. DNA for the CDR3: TGCGCCAGCAGCTCCTTCCGACAGACCTACGAGCAGTACTTC.